The TCR beta chain under discussion was sequenced for a study of shared clonotypes between healthy human individuals. V shed 4 bases and J shed 7 bases, with 14 bases lying between them. Germline V gene data show CDR1 as SNHLY and CDR2 as FYNNEI. This CDR3 spans 13 amino acids. In replicate PCRs of sorted subsets, about 200 ng DNA, about 29,000 T cell genomes, was used. Sequencing was performed with immunoSEQ multiplex PCR; in TCRdb, only in-frame clones are kept and a portion is missing. The sample lists about 2 million clones; approximately 94% were seen once. Positive CCR7 selection of CD45RO-negative cells yielded the naive CD8 cells, and terminally differentiated effector memory CD45RA+ cells were excluded.

Material: naive CD8+ T cells sorted from blood. The TCR sequence derives from a man aged 18 to 29 in good health. The genes are TRBV2 and TRBJ2-7; D gene unclear. CDR3 bases: TGTGCCAGCAGTGTCGGAGCTCTGGGGGAGCAGTACTTC. Protein product: CASSVGALGEQYF.